This T cell receptor (beta chain) was observed in a study of blood T cells in healthy people across ages. Study-wide results and limits: Diversity estimates drawn from one million T cells were deemed underestimates. A conclusive naive versus antigen-experienced comparison was prevented by the unsorted PBMCs.

A second PCR of about 7 to 12 cycles used a sample-barcoded 5' primer and a J-beta primer mix. TCRdb used MiXCR to reprocess the 5' RACE reads, holding one entry per CDR3 protein. Here the sample spans around 500,000 distinct CDR3 sequences, around 50% being singletons. A remark on this clonotype: The antigen is undetermined.

V was pared by 1 base and J by 4 bases, with 8 bases of the junction left unmatched. Germline V CDR1 and CDR2: SGHTA, FQGTGA. This CDR3 has 16 residues. The sequence was collected from a man older than 75 in good health. This chain joins TRBV7-3 and TRBJ2-5; 8 nucleotides line up with TRBD2. The specimen was blood. CDR3 sequence (DNA): TGTGCCAGCAGCTTAAGGCCCGGGGGGGGCCTAGAGACCCAGTACTTC. Translated, it gives CASSLRPGGGLETQYF.